Listed below are T cell receptor beta chains from one sample, sequenced in a study of CD8 T cells in ankylosing spondylitis. TCRdb passed the 5' RACE reads through MiXCR, listing each CDR3 protein once. The sample includes around 770,000 distinct CDR3 sequences, around a fifth of them seen just once. The sequencing input was blood, either unsorted or a sorted T cell fraction (not recorded which). The receptor source for this set is a male donor with ankylosing spondylitis. Both conserved end residues are part of each CDR3. The D gene is left open where the match is weak. For some rows the clone size is stated as once, few or many, or as a class when expanded; others skip it.

TRBV7-9,TRBJ1-4,.,.,TGTGCCAGCAGCTTAGTAGGGTTTGCAACTAATGAAAAACTGTTTTTT,CASSLVGFATNEKLFF
TRBV7-2,TRBJ2-7,.,.,TGTGCCAGCAACAAAAACGGGGGGCCATACGAGCAGTACTTC,CASNKNGGPYEQYF
TRBV27,TRBJ2-1,few,.,TGTGCCAGCACCAATAGGGGGGGCTTACCCCCGGGGGAAGACAATGAGCAGTTCTTC,CASTNRGGLPPGEDNEQFF
TRBV6-1,TRBJ1-1,.,.,TGTGCCAGCAGTGAGGCAGCGAACACTGAAGCTTTCTTT,CASSEAANTEAFF
TRBV6-2/TRBV6-3,TRBJ2-1,.,TRBD2,TGTGCCAGCAGTTACTCGACGTCGGCTAGCGGTTCTTACAATGAGCAGTTCTTC,CASSYSTSASGSYNEQFF
TRBV28,TRBJ2-1,.,TRBD2,TGTGCCAGCAGTCCCCTTCGGGGGGGCGATTACAATGAGCAGTTCTTC,CASSPLRGGDYNEQFF
TRBV11-2,TRBJ2-3,.,TRBD2,TGTGCCAGCAGCTTATCCGCCGGGACTAGCGGATTCACAGATACGCAGTATTTT,CASSLSAGTSGFTDTQYF
TRBV7-8,TRBJ2-1,.,.,TGTGCCAGCAGCCTACCTTTCGTTACCGGGAGCAACAATGAGCAGTTCTTC,CASSLPFVTGSNNEQFF
TRBV20-1,TRBJ2-5,.,TRBD2,TGCAGTGCTAGGAGAGCGGGGGCCCCAATTTTC,CSARRAGAPIF
TRBV7-9,TRBJ2-2,few,TRBD2,TGTGCCAGCAGCCCCCTAGCGGGGGCCCTAACCGGGGAGCTGTTTTTT,CASSPLAGALTGELFF
TRBV11-3,TRBJ2-3,.,.,TGTGCCAGCAGCCCGAGACAGAAGACTAGCACAGATACGCAGTATTTT,CASSPRQKTSTDTQYF
TRBV9,TRBJ2-1,few,.,TGTGCCAGCAGCGTAGGAATTTCGTACAATGAGCAGTTCTTC,CASSVGISYNEQFF
TRBV12-3/TRBV12-4,TRBJ1-4,.,TRBD1,TGTACCTGCAGTACAATATTGGTGGGACAGTCAACTAATGAAAAACTGTTTTTT,CTCSTILVGQSTNEKLFF
TRBV5-1,TRBJ2-3,.,.,TGCGCCAGCAGCTTGTCGATCGGATCAAGCACAGATACGCAGTATTTT,CASSLSIGSSTDTQYF
TRBV2,TRBJ2-5,few,.,TGTGCCAGCAGTGTTGCCGGGGGATGGGAGACCCAGTACTTC,CASSVAGGWETQYF
TRBV6-2/TRBV6-3,TRBJ1-5,.,.,TGTGCCAGCAGTTCCCCTCCTGGTAGGTTGGATAATCAGCCCCAGCATTTT,CASSSPPGRLDNQPQHF
TRBV9,TRBJ2-2,.,TRBD1,TGTGCCAGCAGCGTAGATAGGGGACAGTTGAACACCGGGGAGCTGTTTTTT,CASSVDRGQLNTGELFF
TRBV12-3/TRBV12-4,TRBJ1-3,few,.,TGTGCCAGCAGTTTAGCGCAGGGGTTCCCCATATATTTT,CASSLAQGFPIYF
TRBV6-1,TRBJ2-1,.,.,TGTGCCAGCAGTGAGAAGACTAGATCCTACAATGAGCAGTTCTTC,CASSEKTRSYNEQFF
TRBV28,TRBJ1-1,.,.,TGTGCCATCACACCCGGGGTTGTCACTGAAGCTTTCTTT,CAITPGVVTEAFF
TRBV12-3/TRBV12-4,TRBJ2-5,.,.,TGTGCCAGCAGTTTATGGGGGGATGAGACCCAGTACTTC,CASSLWGDETQYF
TRBV6-2/TRBV6-3,TRBJ1-2,.,.,TGTGCCAGCATTCAAAATGCAGGCTACACCTTC,CASIQNAGYTF
TRBV11-2,TRBJ2-7,few,.,TGTGCCAGCAGTCGCTGGGTTGGCGAGCAGTACTTC,CASSRWVGEQYF
TRBV12-3/TRBV12-4,TRBJ2-2,few,TRBD2,TGTGCCAGCAGAGGGTTCAGGACTAGAGGGTACACCGGGGAGCTGTTTTTT,CASRGFRTRGYTGELFF
TRBV12-3/TRBV12-4,TRBJ1-5,many,.,TGTGCCAGCAGTTTTAACAGTGATAGCAATCAGCCCCAGCATTTT,CASSFNSDSNQPQHF
TRBV2,TRBJ2-4,few,.,TGTGCCAGCAGTGACGTTGGAGTCGTCAACATTCAGTACTTC,CASSDVGVVNIQYF
TRBV9,TRBJ1-2,.,TRBD1,TGTGCCAGCAGCCCCGAAACGGGACAGGGTATCAGTGGCTACACCTTC,CASSPETGQGISGYTF
TRBV4-2,TRBJ1-4,few,.,TGTGCCAGCAGCCAAGAGTTTGGGGAAGAAAAACTGTTTTTT,CASSQEFGEEKLFF
TRBV27,TRBJ2-1,.,.,TGTGCCAGCAGTTTAGTAGGGTTCAGGGACAATGAGCAGTTCTTC,CASSLVGFRDNEQFF
TRBV4-3,TRBJ1-1,few,TRBD1,TGCGCCAGCAGCCAAGATAGACAGGGTGACACTGAAGCTTTCTTT,CASSQDRQGDTEAFF
TRBV28,TRBJ2-7,.,.,TGTGCCAGCAGTTTTGCTTTGGGCAGGTTGACCTACGAGCAGTACTTC,CASSFALGRLTYEQYF
TRBV12-3/TRBV12-4,TRBJ2-7,.,TRBD2,TGTGCCAGCAGTATACTAGCGGGGGCCGAGCAGTACTTC,CASSILAGAEQYF
TRBV6-5,TRBJ2-3,.,.,TGTGCCAGCAGTTACTCCCGGGACAACACAGATACGCAGTATTTT,CASSYSRDNTDTQYF
TRBV12-3/TRBV12-4,TRBJ1-1,.,.,TGTGCCAGCAGTACCACAGGGATTGGCACTGAAGCTTTCTTT,CASSTTGIGTEAFF
TRBV20-1,TRBJ2-5,once,.,TGCAGTGCTACGAACATCCTCCAAGAGACCCAGTACTTC,CSATNILQETQYF
TRBV3-1,TRBJ2-7,many,.,TGTGCCAGCAGCCGCGCGGTGGGGACCATTATCTACGAGCAGTACTTC,CASSRAVGTIIYEQYF
TRBV5-1,TRBJ1-6,few,.,TGCGCCAGCAGCTTGCTATCCCAGGGTGGACGATCACCCCTCCACTTT,CASSLLSQGGRSPLHF
TRBV5-1,TRBJ2-7,.,TRBD1,TGCGCCAGCACCCCCGGGACAGGGCCCTACGAGCAGTACTTC,CASTPGTGPYEQYF
TRBV7-8,TRBJ1-2,.,.,TGTGCCAGCAGCTCTAACGACTGGGGACTCTATGGCTACACCTTC,CASSSNDWGLYGYTF
TRBV12-3/TRBV12-4,TRBJ2-5,.,TRBD2,TGTGCCAGCAGCCCGATAGCTAGCGGGAGAGAGACCCAGTACTTC,CASSPIASGRETQYF
TRBV7-2,TRBJ2-3,few,TRBD2,TGTGCCAGCAGCTTAGGACTAGCGGGAGCGGTAGATACGCAGTATTTT,CASSLGLAGAVDTQYF
TRBV18,TRBJ2-3,few,TRBD2,TGTGCCAGCTCACCATCGCGGGGGAAGACAGATACGCAGTATTTT,CASSPSRGKTDTQYF
TRBV19,TRBJ2-2,few,.,TGTGCCAGTAGTATGATAGGCCACACCGGGGAGCTGTTTTTT,CASSMIGHTGELFF
TRBV18,TRBJ1-4,.,.,TGTGCCAGCTCACCCAATCAACTGACCCTGATAGAGGCAAAACTGTTTTTT,CASSPNQLTLIEAKLFF
TRBV20-1,TRBJ1-2,.,TRBD1,TGCAGTGCTAGAGCAAGACAGGGTGTCTATGGCTACACCTTC,CSARARQGVYGYTF
TRBV9,TRBJ1-2,.,.,TGTGCCAGCAGCGATGCCAAGGGCTATGGCTACACCTTC,CASSDAKGYGYTF
TRBV3-1,TRBJ2-1,.,TRBD1,TGTGCCAGCAGCCAAGCCGGGGACAGATCATCGTTCTTC,CASSQAGDRSSFF
TRBV4-3,TRBJ2-1,.,TRBD2,TGCGCCAGCAGCCAACTGTGGACTAGCGATTACAATGAGCAGTTCTTC,CASSQLWTSDYNEQFF
TRBV7-8,TRBJ2-3,.,TRBD2,TGTGCCAGCAGCTTGGCTCTAGCGGGGGCCCCCTATACGCAGTATTTT,CASSLALAGAPYTQYF
TRBV7-8,TRBJ1-1,.,.,TGTGCCAGCAGCATAACAGTAATGAACACTGAAGCTTTCTTT,CASSITVMNTEAFF
TRBV15,TRBJ2-7,.,TRBD2,TGTGCCACCGCCGGACTAGCGGGAGGCGAGCAGTACTTC,CATAGLAGGEQYF